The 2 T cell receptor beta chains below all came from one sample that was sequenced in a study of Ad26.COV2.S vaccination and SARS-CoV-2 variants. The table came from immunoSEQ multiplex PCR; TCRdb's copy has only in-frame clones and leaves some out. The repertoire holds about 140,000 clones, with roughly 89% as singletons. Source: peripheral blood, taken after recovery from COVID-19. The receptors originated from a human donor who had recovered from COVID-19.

The CDR3 spells CATSRGNPGINYGYTF. As DNA, the CDR3 is TGTGCCACCAGCAGAGGAAATCCCGGGATTAACTATGGCTACACCTTC. The chain joins TRBV15 to TRBJ1-2; D is unclear. This CDR3 is built from 16 residues. Trimming removed 1 base from V and 1 base from J, with 13 bases in between. Germline assignment: CDR1 LNHNV and CDR2 YYDKDF (reference sequence).

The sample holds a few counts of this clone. The CDR3 DNA follows: TGTGCCTGGAGTGTAGGAGGGGAAAAACTGTTTTTT. This codes for CAWSVGGEKLFF. The gene calls are TRBV30 and TRBJ1-4; D call uncertain. This CDR3 spans 12 amino acids. Germline V gene data show CDR1 as GTSNPN and CDR2 as SVGIG (reference sequence). Trimming shortened V by 0 bases and J by 8 bases, and 7 bases separated the two germline ends.